These 24 T cell receptor beta chains originate from one sample sequenced in a study of cytomegalovirus exposure and HLA in healthy donors. 60 Vbeta and 13 Jbeta primers were used in PCR. Sequencing was performed with immunoSEQ multiplex PCR; in TCRdb, only in-frame clones are kept and a portion is missing. Here the sample spans about 200,000 clones, 79% being singletons. The sample was PBMCs. Every receptor here comes from a girl aged 10-17 years in good health and CMV-seropositive.

This clone turned up a few times. The identical CDR3 is also encoded by other nucleotide sequences in the sample. The V and J genes are TRBV5-1 and TRBJ2-2; 14 nucleotides agree with TRBD2. Germline assignment: CDR1 SGHRS and CDR2 YFSETQ. After removal of 4 bases from V and 5 bases from J, the junction contained 4 bases not matched to a gene. This CDR3 has 16 amino acids. The CDR3 sequence is CASSPGTSGGTGELFF. The CDR3 DNA reads as TGCGCCAGCAGCCCTGGGACTAGCGGGGGTACCGGGGAGCTGTTTTTT.

The chain is built from TRBV7-8 and TRBJ1-1, with unresolved D. Germline V gene lookup returns CDR1 SGHVS and CDR2 FQNEAQ. CDR3 size: 14 residues. Deletions cut 7 bases from V and 4 bases from J, with 16 bases between. CDR3 residues: CASILFREGTEAFF. DNA of the CDR3: TGTGCCAGCATCCTATTCCGGGAGGGCACTGAAGCTTTCTTT.

The chain carries TRBV5-1 and TRBJ2-7; D may be TRBD2 (6 bases). V was shortened by 4 bases and J by 0 bases, with 14 bases between the two germline ends. The CDR3 covers 15 residues. Germline CDR1 SGHRS, CDR2 YFSETQ. CDR3 coding DNA: TGCGCCAGCAGCAGGGAGGCAGGGAGCTCCTACGAGCAGTACTTC. Protein product: CASSREAGSSYEQYF. Filled out from reference TRBV5-1 and TRBJ2-7, the complete variable domain reads KAGVTQTPRYLIKTRGQQVTLSCSPISGHRSVSWYQQTPGQGLQFLFEYFSETQRNKGNFPGRFSGRQFSNSRSEMNVSTLELGDSALYLCASSREAGSSYEQYFGPGTRLTVT.

The chain uses TRBV10-3 and TRBJ1-6; 7 nucleotides agree with TRBD1. This CDR3 spans 14 amino acids. V was pared by 10 bases and J by 9 bases, with 12 bases of the junction left unmatched. The germline CDR1 and CDR2 sequences are ENHRY and SYGVKD. DNA of the CDR3: TGTGCCACCAAGGGTCGACAGGGAGGTTCACCCCTCCACTTT. It translates to CATKGRQGGSPLHF.

Worth noting for this clone: Additional DNA sequences in this sample encode the identical CDR3. This chain links TRBV5-1 with TRBJ1-1; no reliable D call. This CDR3 has 14 residues. In germline, CDR1 is SGHRS, CDR2 YFSETQ. The germline V and J ends were trimmed by 0 bases and 3 bases, with 9 bases remaining between them. The CDR3, as DNA: TGCGCCAGCAGCTTGGCGGGTGGGTACACTGAAGCTTTCTTT. This sequence encodes CASSLAGGYTEAFF.

The chain carries TRBV9 and TRBJ1-2; a possible D gene is TRBD1 (5 bases). V lost 4 bases and J lost 8, with 15 bases in between. The CDR3 is 13 residues long. CDR1 and CDR2 (germline): SGDLS, YYNGEE. In DNA form, the CDR3 reads TGTGCCAGCAGCCCCCGACAGACAGTGGGCTACACCTTC. Translated, it gives CASSPRQTVGYTF.

The chain recombines TRBV4-3 with TRBJ2-1, with 9 bases identical to TRBD2. This CDR3 has 15 residues. Germline-derived CDR1 and CDR2 are LGHNA and YSLEER. V gave up 2 bases and J gave up 5 bases; unmatched junction bases: 4. The CDR3, as DNA: TGCGCCAGCAGCCAATTTAGCGGGGGTAACAATGAGCAGTTCTTC. The encoded protein is CASSQFSGGNNEQFF.

This sequence joins TRBV6-5 and TRBJ2-5, with unresolved D. V lost 1 base, J lost 5 bases, and 5 bases lay in between. Per germline, CDR1 MNHEY and CDR2 SVGAGI. The CDR3 totals 12 residues. The CDR3 DNA is TGTGCCAGCAGTTACTTCGGGGAGACCCAGTACTTC. This encodes CASSYFGETQYF.

This sequence joins TRBV5-1 and TRBJ1-2; D might be TRBD1 (5 bases). This CDR3 comprises 13 residues. CDR1 is SGHRS and CDR2 is YFSETQ in the germline V gene. The V end lost 1 base, the J end lost 8 bases, and 12 bases lay between the germline ends. The CDR3 bases are TGCGCCAGCAGCTTGCAGGGATTAAGGGGCTACACCTTC. This codes for CASSLQGLRGYTF. Complete variable domain (other parts from reference TRBV5-1 and TRBJ1-2): KAGVTQTPRYLIKTRGQQVTLSCSPISGHRSVSWYQQTPGQGLQFLFEYFSETQRNKGNFPGRFSGRQFSNSRSEMNVSTLELGDSALYLCASSLQGLRGYTFGSGTRLTVV.

Worth noting for this clone: An end of the junction does not agree with germline; a read error may underlie this. This chain joins TRBV6-1 and TRBJ2-7, with D unresolved. The germline CDR1 and CDR2 sequences are MNHNS and SASEGT. There are 13 residues in the CDR3. Here the CDR3 reads CVSNREAAYEQYF. In nucleotides, the CDR3 is TGTGTCAGCAATAGAGAGGCCGCCTACGAGCAGTACTTC.

The chain carries TRBV5-4 and TRBJ2-7; D possibly corresponds to TRBD1 (5 bases). The CDR3 loop spans 14 amino acids. The germline V gene has CDR1 SGHNT and CDR2 YYREEE (reference sequence). The germline V and J ends were trimmed by 0 bases and 1 base, with 8 bases remaining between them. CDR3 protein: CASSLADSSYEQYF. In nucleotides, the CDR3 is TGTGCCAGCAGCTTGGCCGACAGTTCCTACGAGCAGTACTTC.

The chain has TRBV19 and TRBJ1-2; 8 bases agree with TRBD1. The CDR3 totals 14 residues. V lost 1 base and J lost 7; bases outside the gene matches: 5. CDR1 and CDR2 (germline): LNHDA, SQIVND (reference sequence). The CDR3 reads CASSIGTGLGGYTF. The CDR3 nucleotides read TGTGCCAGTAGTATAGGGACAGGGCTTGGTGGCTACACCTTC.

The chain couples TRBV6-5 to TRBJ1-5; D gene unclear. The V and J ends lost 7 bases and 6 bases respectively, with 13 bases between them. Germline V gene data show CDR1 as MNHEY and CDR2 as SVGAGI. The length of the CDR3 is 13 residues. The CDR3 sequence: CASMPGLGQPQHF. The CDR3 DNA follows: TGTGCCAGCATGCCTGGCCTTGGTCAGCCCCAGCATTTT.

The chain is built from TRBV6-5 and TRBJ2-1; the D is unclear. CDR1 MNHEY and CDR2 SVGAGI come from the germline V gene. The CDR3 loop spans 9 amino acids. Trimming removed 11 bases at V and 7 bases at J, with 6 bases between. The CDR3 region has the DNA TGTGCCGTTCCGAATGAGCAGTTCTTC. Its protein is CAVPNEQFF.

This clone was recorded only once. The rearrangement links TRBV30 to TRBJ1-3; D remains unclear. Germline CDR1 GTSNPN, CDR2 SVGIG (reference sequence). CDR3 length equals 15 residues. Deletions cut 0 bases from V and 0 bases from J, with 9 bases between. The CDR3 protein is CAWSVPGSSGNTIYF. DNA for the CDR3: TGTGCCTGGAGTGTACCGGGGTCCTCTGGAAACACCATATATTTT. Full variable domain (outside the CDR3, taken from reference TRBV30 and TRBJ1-3): SQTIHQWPATLVQPVGSPLSLECTVEGTSNPNLYWYRQAAGRGLQLLFYSVGIGQISSEVPQNLSASRPQDRQFILSSKKLLLSDSGFYLCAWSVPGSSGNTIYFGEGSWLTVV.

A few counts support this clone. The chain links TRBV5-4 to TRBJ2-7; 8 nucleotides line up with TRBD1. The germline CDR1 and CDR2 sequences are SGHNT and YYREEE (reference sequence). J lost 2 bases, V lost 5 bases, and 9 bases had no gene match. The CDR3 consists of 15 residues. The CDR3 DNA sequence: TGTGCCAGCAGTAAAGGACAGGGAGCTGCCTACGAGCAGTACTTC. This encodes CASSKGQGAAYEQYF.

The chain is built from TRBV19 and TRBJ1-2; D unresolved. V shed 3 bases and J shed 7 bases, with 9 bases lying between them. Germline CDR1 LNHDA, CDR2 SQIVND (reference sequence). The CDR3 is 12 amino acids. The CDR3 bases are TGTGCCAGTAGTATGACTGTGGGTGGCTACACCTTC. Protein sequence: CASSMTVGGYTF.

The chain employs TRBV11-2 and TRBJ2-6, with a tentative D call TRBD2 (6 bases). Germline loops: CDR1 SGHAT, CDR2 FQNNGV. This CDR3 has 19 residues. Trimming took 5 bases from V and 0 from J, leaving 20 bases between them. Here the CDR3 reads CASSPGWGGAYSGANVLTF. The CDR3 bases are TGTGCCAGCAGCCCTGGCTGGGGCGGGGCTTACTCTGGGGCCAACGTCCTGACTTTC. The full variable domain, completed using reference TRBV11-2 and TRBJ2-6, is EAGVAQSPRYKIIEKRQSVAFWCNPISGHATLYWYQQILGQGPKLLIQFQNNGVVDDSQLPKDRFSAERLKGVDSTLKIQPAKLEDSAVYLCASSPGWGGAYSGANVLTFGAGSRLTVL.

This chain joins TRBV5-1 and TRBJ2-4; the D gene is possibly TRBD2 (7 bases). The germline CDR1 and CDR2 sequences are SGHRS and YFSETQ. Trimming cost V 0 bases and J 3 bases, with 13 bases left between them. This CDR3 is 16 amino acids long. This CDR3 reads CASSLVGGRDKNIQYF. CDR3 coding DNA: TGCGCCAGCAGCTTGGTCGGGGGGCGGGACAAAAACATTCAGTACTTC.

The rearrangement links TRBV4-3 to TRBJ2-1; D remains unclear. Germline CDR1 LGHNA, CDR2 YSLEER. The CDR3 runs to 15 residues. Trimming shortened V by 0 bases and J by 0 bases, and 6 bases separated the two germline ends. Written as DNA, the CDR3 is TGCGCCAGCAGCCAAGAAGCCCACTCCTACAATGAGCAGTTCTTC. This translates into CASSQEAHSYNEQFF.

The gene calls are TRBV4-3 and TRBJ1-3; possibly TRBD1 for D (6 bases). Germline V gives CDR1 LGHNA, CDR2 YSLEER. The CDR3 is 18 amino acids. Trimming stripped 0 bases from V and 5 bases from J, with 20 bases between. The CDR3 loop is CASSQDLNQGIDRNTIYF. CDR3 nucleotides: TGCGCCAGCAGCCAAGATTTGAACCAGGGGATAGATCGAAACACCATATATTTT.

The chain recombines TRBV5-1 with TRBJ1-5; the D is unclear. V gave up 5 bases and J gave up 5 bases, with 17 bases separating them. The germline V gene has CDR1 SGHRS and CDR2 YFSETQ. The CDR3 has 15 amino acids. The CDR3 nucleotides are TGCGCCAGCAGTGAGGGATCGCTCGGGGATCAGCCCCAGCATTTT. Translation gives CASSEGSLGDQPQHF.

The chain employs TRBV4-3 and TRBJ1-2; D is uncertain. Germline lookup yields CDR1 LGHNA and CDR2 YSLEER. V was trimmed by 0 bases and J by 4 bases, leaving 18 bases between them. The CDR3 contains 17 residues. CDR3 nucleotides: TGCGCCAGCAGCCAAGAACGGAACAGTCCTTACGTCTATGGCTACACCTTC. Amino acid sequence: CASSQERNSPYVYGYTF.

The chain is built from TRBV9 and TRBJ1-5, with TRBD1 matching over 7 bases. V gave up 3 bases and J gave up 2 bases; unmatched junction bases: 5. This CDR3 is 15 amino acids long. Germline V gene data show CDR1 as SGDLS and CDR2 as YYNGEE. The CDR3 DNA is TGTGCCAGCAGCGCGACAGGGTTAGGCAATCAGCCCCAGCATTTT. Its translation is CASSATGLGNQPQHF.